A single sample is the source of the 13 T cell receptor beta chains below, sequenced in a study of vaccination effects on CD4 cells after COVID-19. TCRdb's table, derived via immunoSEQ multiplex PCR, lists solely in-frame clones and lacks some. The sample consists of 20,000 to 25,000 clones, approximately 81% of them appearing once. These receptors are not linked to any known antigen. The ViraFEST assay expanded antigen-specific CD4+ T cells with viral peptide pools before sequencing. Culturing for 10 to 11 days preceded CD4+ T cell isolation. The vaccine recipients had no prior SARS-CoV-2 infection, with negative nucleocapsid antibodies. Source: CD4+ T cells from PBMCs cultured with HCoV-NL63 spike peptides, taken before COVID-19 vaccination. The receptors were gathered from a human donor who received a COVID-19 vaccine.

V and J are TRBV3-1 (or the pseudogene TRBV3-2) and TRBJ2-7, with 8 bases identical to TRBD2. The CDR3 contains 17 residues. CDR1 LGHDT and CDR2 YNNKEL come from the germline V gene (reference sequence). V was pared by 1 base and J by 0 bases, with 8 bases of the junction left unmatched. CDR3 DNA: TGTGCCAGCAGCCAAGCATCCGGGCGGGGGGCCTCCTACGAGCAGTACTTC. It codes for CASSQASGRGASYEQYF.

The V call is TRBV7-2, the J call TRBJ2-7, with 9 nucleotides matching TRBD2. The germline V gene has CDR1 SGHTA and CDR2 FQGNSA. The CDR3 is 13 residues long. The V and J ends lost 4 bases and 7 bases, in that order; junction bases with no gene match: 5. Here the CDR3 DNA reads TGTGCCAGCAGCTCCAACCTAGCGGGGGAGCAGTACTTC. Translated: CASSSNLAGEQYF.

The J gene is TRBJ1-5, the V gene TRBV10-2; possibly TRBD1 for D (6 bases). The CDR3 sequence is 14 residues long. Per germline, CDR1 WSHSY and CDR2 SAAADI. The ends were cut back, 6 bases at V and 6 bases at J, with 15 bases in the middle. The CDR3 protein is CASSREGGGQPQHF. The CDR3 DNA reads TGCGCCAGCAGCCGAGAAGGGGGAGGTCAGCCCCAGCATTTT.

CDR3 residues: CSVRQGAVNTEAFF. The CDR3 nucleotides are TGCAGCGTTAGGCAGGGGGCTGTGAACACTGAAGCTTTCTTT. V is TRBV29-1 and J is TRBJ1-1; 8 nucleotides line up with TRBD1. The V and J ends lost 5 bases and 0 bases, in that order; junction bases with no gene match: 5. The CDR3 sequence is 14 residues long. Looked up from germline, CDR1 is SQVTM and CDR2 is ANQGSEA.

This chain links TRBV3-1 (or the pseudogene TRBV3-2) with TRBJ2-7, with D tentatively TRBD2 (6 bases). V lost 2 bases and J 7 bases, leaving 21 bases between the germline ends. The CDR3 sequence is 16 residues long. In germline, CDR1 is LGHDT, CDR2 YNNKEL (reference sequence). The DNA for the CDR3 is TGTGCCAGCAGCCAAAAAGGGGTCGGAGGGGCAGGTGAGCAGTACTTC. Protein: CASSQKGVGGAGEQYF.

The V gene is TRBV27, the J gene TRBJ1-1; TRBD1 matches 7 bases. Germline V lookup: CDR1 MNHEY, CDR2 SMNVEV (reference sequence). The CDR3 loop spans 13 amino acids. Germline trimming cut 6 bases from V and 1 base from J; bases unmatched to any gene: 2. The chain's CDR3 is CASRRTGNTEAFF. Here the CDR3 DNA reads TGTGCCAGCAGACGGACAGGGAACACTGAAGCTTTCTTT.

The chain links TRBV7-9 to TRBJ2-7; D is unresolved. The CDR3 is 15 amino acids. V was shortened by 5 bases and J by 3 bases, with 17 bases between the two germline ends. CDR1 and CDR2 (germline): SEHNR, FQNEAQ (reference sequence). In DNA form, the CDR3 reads TGTGCCAGCAGCCCCCCCCGGTGGGGTGACTACGAGCAGTACTTC. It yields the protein CASSPPRWGDYEQYF.

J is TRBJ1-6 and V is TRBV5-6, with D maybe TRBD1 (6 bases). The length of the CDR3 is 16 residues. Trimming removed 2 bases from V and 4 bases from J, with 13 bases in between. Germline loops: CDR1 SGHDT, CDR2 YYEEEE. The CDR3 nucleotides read TGTGCCAGCAGCTTAGGTCGGAGGGGGTATAATTCACCCCTCCACTTT. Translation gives CASSLGRRGYNSPLHF.

CDR3 in DNA: TGTGCCAGCAGCCAAGACGGGGGGAGACGGCAAGAGACCCAGTACTTC. Its protein is CASSQDGGRRQETQYF. The gene calls are TRBV4-2 and TRBJ2-5; TRBD2 aligns across 7 bases. Looked up from germline, CDR1 is LGHNA and CDR2 is YNFKEQ. The junction had 6 bases not matched to a gene; V was cut back by 0 bases and J by 2 bases. CDR3 length equals 16 residues.

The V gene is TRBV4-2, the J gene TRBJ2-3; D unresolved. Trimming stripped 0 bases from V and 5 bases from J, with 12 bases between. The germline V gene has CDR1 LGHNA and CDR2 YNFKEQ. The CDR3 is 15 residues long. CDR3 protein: CASSQELFGEDTQYF. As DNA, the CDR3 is TGTGCCAGCAGCCAAGAATTATTTGGGGAAGATACGCAGTATTTT.

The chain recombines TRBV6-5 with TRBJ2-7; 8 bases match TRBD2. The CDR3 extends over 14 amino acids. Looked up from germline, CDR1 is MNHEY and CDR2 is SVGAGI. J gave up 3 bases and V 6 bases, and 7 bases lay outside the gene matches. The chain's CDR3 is CASRDGTSHYEQYF. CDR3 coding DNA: TGTGCCAGCAGAGACGGGACTAGTCACTACGAGCAGTACTTC.

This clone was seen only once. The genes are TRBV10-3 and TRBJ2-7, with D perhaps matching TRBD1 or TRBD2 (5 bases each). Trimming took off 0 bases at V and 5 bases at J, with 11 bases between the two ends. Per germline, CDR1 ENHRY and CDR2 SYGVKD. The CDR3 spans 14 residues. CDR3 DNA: TGTGCCATCAGTGAGTCGGGGACGAGGAACGAGCAGTACTTC. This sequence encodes CAISESGTRNEQYF.

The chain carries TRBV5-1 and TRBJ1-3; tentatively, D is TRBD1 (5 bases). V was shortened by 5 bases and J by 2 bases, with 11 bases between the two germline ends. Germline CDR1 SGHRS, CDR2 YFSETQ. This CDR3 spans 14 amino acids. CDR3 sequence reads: CASSPGGTGNTIYF. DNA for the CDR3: TGCGCCAGCAGTCCTGGGGGGACTGGAAACACCATATATTTT.